Sequencing of this T cell receptor (beta chain) was carried out in a study of T cells expressing NK-cell markers. The germline V gene has CDR1 SGHRS and CDR2 YFSETQ. The CDR3 sequence is 14 residues long. TCRdb processed the 5' RACE reads again and assigns one entry to each CDR3 protein, with no DNA. This sample's table reports some 460,000 distinct CDR3 sequences. The sample comprised blood T cells: a sorted CD56 or NKG2C T cell subset, CD4+ or CD8+ T cells, or bulk PBMC T cells (not recorded which). V is TRBV5-1 and J is TRBJ1-6. The receptor was derived from a woman between 50 and 59 years old in good health. The CDR3: CASSADSYNSPLHF. Complete variable domain (other parts from reference TRBV5-1 and TRBJ1-6): KAGVTQTPRYLIKTRGQQVTLSCSPISGHRSVSWYQQTPGQGLQFLFEYFSETQRNKGNFPGRFSGRQFSNSRSEMNVSTLELGDSALYLCASSADSYNSPLHFGNGTRLTVT.